Each of the 31 T cell receptor beta chains below was sequenced from the same sample in a study of CD8 T cells in Susac syndrome. A quantity of roughly 0.5 to 1 ug RNA underwent reverse transcription using random hexamers. TCRdb re-derived calls from the immunoSEQ multiplex PCR reads in MiXCR, one entry per CDR3 protein. The sample includes about 140,000 distinct CDR3 sequences, approximately 95% seen only once; the top ten take more than 0.14%. The sequencing input was CD4+ T cells from PBMCs. The source is a human donor with Susac syndrome.

The chain recombines TRBV3-1 with TRBJ1-3; no reliable D call. The CDR3 has 14 residues. Looked up from germline, CDR1 is LGHDT and CDR2 is YNNKEL (reference sequence). Trimming took 1 base from V and 0 from J, leaving 4 bases between them. The chain's CDR3 is CASSQGASGNTIYF. CDR3 DNA sequence: TGTGCCAGCAGCCAAGGGGCCTCTGGAAACACCATATATTTT.

This chain links TRBV18 with TRBJ1-2; TRBD1 agrees at 9 bases. CDR1 is KGHSH and CDR2 is LQKENI in the germline V gene. The CDR3 length is 13 residues. V was pared by 8 bases and J by 4 bases, with 5 bases of the junction left unmatched. CDR3 sequence (DNA): TGTGCCAGCGAGAAGGACAGGGGCTATGGCTACACCTTC. Amino acids: CASEKDRGYGYTF.

The rearrangement joins TRBV7-9 to TRBJ1-1; a weak D match, TRBD1 (6 bases). CDR3 length: 13 amino acids. Germline CDR1 and CDR2: SEHNR and FQNEAQ (reference sequence). V was clipped by 4 bases and J by 9 bases, with 15 bases between them. This CDR3 reads CASSSQGGRQAFF. CDR3 nucleotides: TGTGCCAGCAGCTCACAGGGAGGGAGGCAAGCTTTCTTT. The whole variable domain, remainder taken from reference TRBV7-9 and TRBJ1-1, is DTGVSQNPRHKITKRGQNVTFRCDPISEHNRLYWYRQTLGQGPEFLTYFQNEAQLEKSRLLSDRFSAERPKGSFSTLEIQRTEQGDSAMYLCASSSQGGRQAFFGQGTRLTVV.

As DNA, the CDR3 is TGTGCCAGCAGCTACGCAGGGGATGAGCAGTTCTTC. It codes for CASSYAGDEQFF. This chain links TRBV2 with TRBJ2-1; D possibly corresponds to TRBD1 (6 bases). V was clipped by 6 bases and J by 8 bases, with 11 bases between them. Germline CDR1 SNHLY, CDR2 FYNNEI. The CDR3 has 12 amino acids.

The chain recombines TRBV29-1 with TRBJ2-7; 12 nucleotides match TRBD2. The germline V gene has CDR1 SQVTM and CDR2 ANQGSEA. The junction had 10 bases not matched to a gene; V was cut back by 7 bases and J by 6 bases. The CDR3 spans 14 residues. CDR3 nucleotide sequence: TGCAGCGCAGCCAAACTAGCGGGAGGAACCGAGCAGTACTTC. It translates to CSAAKLAGGTEQYF.

This chain connects TRBV5-4 to TRBJ2-3, with 8 bases lining up with TRBD2. V lost 4 bases to trimming and J lost 0 bases; unmatched junction nucleotides: 7. CDR1 and CDR2 from the germline V gene are SGHNT and YYREEE (reference sequence). The CDR3 is made up of 16 amino acids. The DNA for the CDR3 is TGTGCCAGCAGCCCCACCTTAGCGGGGAGCACAGATACGCAGTATTTT. Translated: CASSPTLAGSTDTQYF.

In its sample, this clonotype was seen once. The J gene is TRBJ2-3, the V gene TRBV4-3, with a tentative D call TRBD2 (6 bases). CDR1 LGHNA and CDR2 YSLEER come from the germline V gene. Trimming took 0 bases from V and 8 from J, leaving 18 bases between them. The CDR3 covers 16 residues. The CDR3 sequence: CASSQDRPDRDSTQYF. CDR3 coding DNA: TGCGCCAGCAGCCAAGATCGCCCCGACCGGGACTCTACGCAGTATTTT.

The rearrangement joins TRBV12-3 or TRBV12-4 to TRBJ2-3; TRBD1 matches at 8 bases. This CDR3 region has 18 residues. V lost 7 bases and J lost 3; bases outside the gene matches: 18. The chain's CDR3 is CASTPTQGANPPTDTQYF. Written as DNA, the CDR3 is TGTGCCAGCACCCCGACGCAGGGGGCGAACCCCCCGACAGATACGCAGTATTTT.

Only one count was recorded for this clonotype. V is TRBV9 and J is TRBJ2-1; 11 nucleotides align to TRBD2. V shed 0 bases, J shed 0 bases, and the junction held 2 bases outside the gene matches. The CDR3 loop spans 17 amino acids. The germline CDR1 and CDR2 sequences are SGDLS and YYNGEE. The CDR3 is CASSVGLAGFSYNEQFF. The DNA of the CDR3 is TGTGCCAGCAGCGTAGGACTAGCGGGATTCTCCTACAATGAGCAGTTCTTC.

The chain uses TRBV29-1 and TRBJ2-1; 10 bases fit TRBD2. Germline V lookup: CDR1 SQVTM, CDR2 ANQGSEA. Trimming at V came to 7 bases and at J to 4 bases, leaving 10 bases not matched to a gene. CDR3 length: 15 amino acids. The CDR3 DNA follows: TGCAGCGCAACGTTACTAGCGGGACTTTACAATGAGCAGTTCTTC. Encoded protein: CSATLLAGLYNEQFF.

The chain carries TRBV3-1 and TRBJ2-7; D unclear. Trimming left V 3 bases short and J 7 bases short, with 16 bases between. Germline assignment: CDR1 LGHDT and CDR2 YNNKEL (reference sequence). The CDR3 is 14 residues long. The CDR3 protein is CASSQHDRAGEQYF. The CDR3 bases are TGTGCCAGCAGCCAGCATGATCGGGCTGGGGAGCAGTACTTC.

The chain is built from TRBV25-1 and TRBJ2-1, with 8 bases matching TRBD2. Trimming took 3 bases from V and 6 from J; bases not matched to a gene: 7. CDR3 length: 15 amino acids. Germline values: CDR1 MGHDK, CDR2 SYGVNS. The CDR3 DNA follows: TGTGCCAGCAGTGATGGGGCGGGAGGTACCAATGAGCAGTTCTTC. Translation: CASSDGAGGTNEQFF.

Here the CDR3 reads CSVEDGALNQPQHF. The CDR3, as DNA: TGCAGCGTTGAGGATGGGGCGCTGAATCAGCCCCAGCATTTT. This sequence joins TRBV29-1 and TRBJ1-5; tentative D call: TRBD1 (5 bases). Trimming cost V 3 bases and J 4 bases, with 13 bases left between them. Per the germline V gene, CDR1 is SQVTM and CDR2 is ANQGSEA. The CDR3 spans 14 residues.

This chain links TRBV4-2 with TRBJ1-5; 8 nucleotides match TRBD1. Germline V gene sequence: CDR1 LGHNA, CDR2 YNFKEQ. The V segment lost 1 base and the J segment 6 bases; nucleotides outside the gene matches: 11. The CDR3 length is 17 residues. CDR3 sequence: CASSQAMDRDQVQPQHF. The CDR3 DNA reads TGTGCCAGCAGCCAAGCGATGGACAGGGATCAGGTTCAGCCCCAGCATTTT.

V and J are TRBV20-1 and TRBJ1-5; tentatively, D is TRBD1 (5 bases). The CDR3 runs 15 residues. Germline assignment: CDR1 DFQATT and CDR2 SNEGSKA (reference sequence). Trimming stripped 3 bases from V and 2 bases from J, with 14 bases between. The CDR3: CSAREWGEGNQPQHF. CDR3 in DNA: TGCAGTGCTAGGGAGTGGGGGGAAGGCAATCAGCCCCAGCATTTT.

The chain is built from TRBV6-5 and TRBJ2-7; the D gene could be TRBD1 or TRBD2 (5 bases each). The CDR3 has 15 residues. Germline V CDR1 and CDR2: MNHEY, SVGAGI. V was cut by 0 bases and J by 5 bases, with 14 bases left in between. The CDR3 region has the DNA TGTGCCAGCAGTTACTCGACGGGAAAGGGGCACGAGCAGTACTTC. It codes for CASSYSTGKGHEQYF.

The chain has TRBV30 and TRBJ2-2; D ambiguous. Trimming removed 0 bases at V and 5 bases at J, with 7 bases between. CDR3 length equals 13 residues. Germline CDR1 GTSNPN, CDR2 SVGIG (reference sequence). CDR3 coding DNA: TGTGCCTGGAGTGTTAGGGAAACCGGGGAGCTGTTTTTT. Translation: CAWSVRETGELFF.

The rearrangement links TRBV20-1 to TRBJ1-4; the D is unclear. This CDR3 is 13 amino acids long. Germline V gene data show CDR1 as DFQATT and CDR2 as SNEGSKA (reference sequence). V was trimmed by 1 base and J by 8 bases, leaving 11 bases between them. In nucleotides, the CDR3 is TGCAGTGCTAGAGTAGTAGGAGCAGAAAAACTGTTTTTT. Translating it yields CSARVVGAEKLFF.

The J gene is TRBJ2-1, the V gene TRBV20-1; a weak D match, TRBD2 (6 bases). V was cut by 2 bases and J by 4 bases, with 21 bases left in between. Per the germline V gene, CDR1 is DFQATT and CDR2 is SNEGSKA (reference sequence). This CDR3 spans 17 amino acids. The CDR3 nucleotides read TGCAGTGCTAGAAAAGCTAGCGCGACCCACCAATACAATGAGCAGTTCTTC. The encoded protein is CSARKASATHQYNEQFF.

This chain uses TRBV20-1 with TRBJ2-5; D gene ambiguous. The CDR3 length is 15 residues. Germline CDR1 and CDR2: DFQATT and SNEGSKA (reference sequence). Trimming removed 6 bases at V and 7 bases at J, with 24 bases between. This CDR3 is CSAVGVGAMEMTQYF. The CDR3 DNA is TGCAGTGCCGTCGGTGTAGGTGCAATGGAAATGACCCAGTACTTC.

The gene calls are TRBV29-1 and TRBJ2-5; 7 nucleotides match TRBD1. This CDR3 is built from 14 residues. The germline V gene has CDR1 SQVTM and CDR2 ANQGSEA. V was clipped by 7 bases and J by 3 bases; unmatched bases: 11. The CDR3 nucleotides read TGCAGCGCTAACTCACAGGGGCTTGAAGAGACCCAGTACTTC. Its protein is CSANSQGLEETQYF.

The chain has TRBV7-9 and TRBJ1-2, with D maybe TRBD1 (5 bases). Germline V gene sequence: CDR1 SEHNR, CDR2 FQNEAQ (reference sequence). CDR3 length: 12 amino acids. Trimming stripped 7 bases from V and 6 bases from J, with 12 bases between. CDR3 nucleotide sequence: TGTGCCAGCAACGCAGGGCTGAATGGCTACACCTTC. The encoded protein is CASNAGLNGYTF.

V gene TRBV30 combines with J gene TRBJ1-5, with TRBD1 matching over 7 bases. The CDR3 covers 14 residues. CDR1 GTSNPN and CDR2 SVGIG come from the germline V gene (reference sequence). The junction had 6 bases not matched to a gene; V was cut back by 2 bases and J by 5 bases. CDR3 sequence (DNA): TGTGCCTGGAGTCGAGGGGGCAAGGATCAGCCCCAGCATTTT. Protein product: CAWSRGGKDQPQHF.

In this sample, this clonotype turned up once. This chain connects TRBV12-3 or TRBV12-4 to TRBJ2-7; D is perhaps TRBD2 (6 bases). Trimming cost V 4 bases and J 11 bases, with 12 bases left between them. CDR3 length equals 11 residues. CDR3 coding DNA: TGTGCCAGCAGTTGGGGGGATACTGAGTACTTC. This codes for CASSWGDTEYF.

The chain recombines TRBV5-1 with TRBJ2-3, with TRBD2 as a possible D gene (6 bases). CDR1 SGHRS and CDR2 YFSETQ come from the germline V gene. V was cut by 5 bases and J by 0 bases, with 16 bases left in between. This CDR3 is built from 16 residues. This chain's CDR3 is CASRYGGSGSTDTQYF. For the CDR3, the DNA is TGCGCCAGCAGGTACGGCGGTAGCGGAAGCACAGATACGCAGTATTTT.

The V and J genes are TRBV19 and TRBJ1-5; the match to TRBD1 covers 8 bases. J was trimmed by 7 bases and V by 5 bases; bases with no gene match: 7. The CDR3 loop spans 14 amino acids. Germline loops: CDR1 LNHDA, CDR2 SQIVND (reference sequence). This CDR3 reads CASSATGAEQPQHF. Here the CDR3 DNA reads TGTGCCAGTAGTGCGACAGGGGCTGAACAGCCCCAGCATTTT.

This clonotype was recorded once. This chain connects TRBV29-1 to TRBJ1-3; TRBD1 is a possible D gene (6 bases). The CDR3 length is 13 residues. The V gene lost 7 bases and the J gene lost 6 bases, with 16 bases spanning the gap. Germline V gives CDR1 SQVTM, CDR2 ANQGSEA. The CDR3 DNA sequence: TGCAGCGCCAGGCAGGGGACCCAAAACACCATATATTTT. Translated: CSARQGTQNTIYF.

V usage is TRBV5-6 and J usage is TRBJ2-7; D is unclear. Germline V gene sequence: CDR1 SGHDT, CDR2 YYEEEE. V lost 7 bases and J lost 1, with 12 bases in between. The CDR3 has 13 amino acids. The CDR3 nucleotides read TGTGCCAGCTCCGACTTCGCGTCCTACGAGCAGTACTTC. The encoded protein is CASSDFASYEQYF.

V and J are TRBV7-3 and TRBJ2-2; 8 bases fit TRBD2. Germline V CDR1 and CDR2: SGHTA, FQGTGA. The CDR3 runs 16 residues. Trimming removed 3 bases from V and 4 bases from J; junction bases left unmatched: 7. Here the CDR3 reads CASSFGLAGSTGELFF. DNA of the CDR3: TGTGCCAGCAGCTTTGGCTTAGCGGGGTCCACCGGGGAGCTGTTTTTT.

This chain links TRBV20-1 with TRBJ2-1; 7 nucleotides agree with TRBD1. V was clipped by 4 bases and J by 1 base; unmatched bases: 7. The CDR3 loop spans 15 amino acids. The germline gives CDR1 DFQATT, CDR2 SNEGSKA (reference sequence). As DNA, the CDR3 is TGCAGTGCTACCCTGACAGGGCGGTCCTACAATGAGCAGTTCTTC. Translated: CSATLTGRSYNEQFF.

The CDR3 DNA sequence: TGTGCCAGCAGCTCCGGGACAGGGGTTGAAAAACTGTTTTTT. It translates to CASSSGTGVEKLFF. The V call is TRBV7-6, the J call TRBJ1-4; 10 nucleotides align to TRBD1. This CDR3 has 14 amino acids. V dropped 4 bases and J dropped 7; count of bases not matched to a gene: 3. The germline V gene encodes CDR1 SGHVS and CDR2 FNYEAQ.